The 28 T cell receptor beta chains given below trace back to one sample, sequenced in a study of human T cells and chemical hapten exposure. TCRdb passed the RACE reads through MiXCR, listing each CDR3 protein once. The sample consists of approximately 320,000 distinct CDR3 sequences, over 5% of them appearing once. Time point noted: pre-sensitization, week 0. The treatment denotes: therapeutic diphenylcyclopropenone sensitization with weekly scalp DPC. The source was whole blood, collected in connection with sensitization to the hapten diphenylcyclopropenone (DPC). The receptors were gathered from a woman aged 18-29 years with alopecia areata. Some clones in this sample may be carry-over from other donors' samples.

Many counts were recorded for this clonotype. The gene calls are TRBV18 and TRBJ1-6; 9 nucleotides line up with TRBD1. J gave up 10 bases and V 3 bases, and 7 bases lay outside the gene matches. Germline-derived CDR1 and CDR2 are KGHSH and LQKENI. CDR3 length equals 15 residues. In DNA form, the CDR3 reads TGTGCCAGCTCACCTATACAGGGGGCAGAATCACCCCTCCACTTT. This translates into CASSPIQGAESPLHF.

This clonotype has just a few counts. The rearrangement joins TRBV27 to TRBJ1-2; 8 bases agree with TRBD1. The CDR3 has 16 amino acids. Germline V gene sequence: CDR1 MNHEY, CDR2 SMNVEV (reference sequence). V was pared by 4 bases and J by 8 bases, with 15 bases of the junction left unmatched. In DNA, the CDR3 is TGTGCCAGCAGTTCGCTGGACAGGGTGAGGGCACAGGGCTACACCTTC. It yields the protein CASSSLDRVRAQGYTF.

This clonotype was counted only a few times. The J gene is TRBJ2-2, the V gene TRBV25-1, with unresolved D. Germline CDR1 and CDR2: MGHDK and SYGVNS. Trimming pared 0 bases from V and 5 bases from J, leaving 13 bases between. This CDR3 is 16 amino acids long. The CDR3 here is CASSEYTTVGTGELFF. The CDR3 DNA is TGTGCCAGCAGTGAATATACCACCGTAGGGACCGGGGAGCTGTTTTTT.

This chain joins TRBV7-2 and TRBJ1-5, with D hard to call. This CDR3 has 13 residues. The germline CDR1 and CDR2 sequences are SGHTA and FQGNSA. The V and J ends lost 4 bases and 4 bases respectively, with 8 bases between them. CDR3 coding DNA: TGTGCCAGCAGCTCAGAGGAGAATCAGCCCCAGCATTTT. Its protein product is CASSSEENQPQHF.

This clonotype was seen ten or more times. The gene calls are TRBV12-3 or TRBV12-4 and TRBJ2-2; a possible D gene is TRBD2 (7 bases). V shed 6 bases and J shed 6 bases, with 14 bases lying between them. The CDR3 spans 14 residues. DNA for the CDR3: TGTGCCAGCAGAAGTTCGGGGGGCCCCGGGGAGCTGTTTTTT. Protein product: CASRSSGGPGELFF.

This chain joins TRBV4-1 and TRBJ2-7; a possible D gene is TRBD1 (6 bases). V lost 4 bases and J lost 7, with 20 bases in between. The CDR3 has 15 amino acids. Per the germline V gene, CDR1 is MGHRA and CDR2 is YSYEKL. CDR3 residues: CASSPSSTGKREQYF. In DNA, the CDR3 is TGCGCCAGCAGCCCGTCGTCAACAGGGAAAAGGGAGCAGTACTTC.

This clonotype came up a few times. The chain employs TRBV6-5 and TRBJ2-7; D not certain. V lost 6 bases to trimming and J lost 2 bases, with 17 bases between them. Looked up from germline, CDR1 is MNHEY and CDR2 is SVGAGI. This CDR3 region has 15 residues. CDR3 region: CASRLGSGVPYEQYF. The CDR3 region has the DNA TGTGCCAGCAGATTGGGAAGTGGTGTTCCCTACGAGCAGTACTTC.

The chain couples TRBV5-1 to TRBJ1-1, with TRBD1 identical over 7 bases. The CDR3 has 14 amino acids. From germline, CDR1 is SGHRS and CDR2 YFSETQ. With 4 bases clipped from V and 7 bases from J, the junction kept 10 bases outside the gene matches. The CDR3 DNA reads TGCGCCAGCAGCCCAGCCGGGACAGCGCATGAAGCTTTCTTT. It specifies CASSPAGTAHEAFF.

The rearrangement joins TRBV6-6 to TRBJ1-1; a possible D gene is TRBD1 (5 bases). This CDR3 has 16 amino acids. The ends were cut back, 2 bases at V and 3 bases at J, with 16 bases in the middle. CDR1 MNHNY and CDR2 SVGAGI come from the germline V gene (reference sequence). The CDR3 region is CASSYPPGRGDTEAFF. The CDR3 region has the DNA TGTGCCAGCAGTTACCCCCCAGGGAGGGGAGACACTGAAGCTTTCTTT.

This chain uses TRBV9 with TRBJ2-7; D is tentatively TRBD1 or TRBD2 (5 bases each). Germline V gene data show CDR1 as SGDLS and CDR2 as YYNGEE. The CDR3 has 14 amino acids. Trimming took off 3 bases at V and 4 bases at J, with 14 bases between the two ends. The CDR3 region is CASSEQHWGYEQYF. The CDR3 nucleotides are TGTGCCAGCAGCGAGCAACATTGGGGGTACGAGCAGTACTTC.

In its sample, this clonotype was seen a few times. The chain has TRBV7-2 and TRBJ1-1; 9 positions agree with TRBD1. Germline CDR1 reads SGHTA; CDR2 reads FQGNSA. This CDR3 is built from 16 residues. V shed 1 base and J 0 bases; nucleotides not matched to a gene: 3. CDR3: CASSLGTGALNTEAFF. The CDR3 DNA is TGTGCCAGCAGCTTAGGGACAGGGGCACTGAACACTGAAGCTTTCTTT.

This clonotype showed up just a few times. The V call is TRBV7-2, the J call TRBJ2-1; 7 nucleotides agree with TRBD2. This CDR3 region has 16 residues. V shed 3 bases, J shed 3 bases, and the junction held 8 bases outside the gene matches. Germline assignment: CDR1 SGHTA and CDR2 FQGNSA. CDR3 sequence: CASSFLLATIYNEQFF. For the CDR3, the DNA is TGTGCCAGCAGCTTTTTACTAGCGACTATCTACAATGAGCAGTTCTTC.

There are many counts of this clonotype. The CDR3 nucleotides read TGTGCCAGCAGTTACCCGACTCAGCCCCAGCATTTT. The encoded protein is CASSYPTQPQHF. V gene TRBV6-2 or TRBV6-3 combines with J gene TRBJ1-5; no firm D call. The germline V and J ends were trimmed by 2 bases and 6 bases, with 5 bases remaining between them. CDR3 length: 12 amino acids. The germline gives CDR1 MNHEY, CDR2 SVGEGT.

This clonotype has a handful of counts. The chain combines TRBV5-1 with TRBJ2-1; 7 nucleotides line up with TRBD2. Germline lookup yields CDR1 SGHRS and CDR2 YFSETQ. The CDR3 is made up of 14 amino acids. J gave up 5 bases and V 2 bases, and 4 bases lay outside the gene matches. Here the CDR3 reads CASSFASGNNEQFF. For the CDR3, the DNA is TGCGCCAGCAGCTTCGCTAGCGGCAACAATGAGCAGTTCTTC. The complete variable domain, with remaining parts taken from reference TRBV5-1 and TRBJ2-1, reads KAGVTQTPRYLIKTRGQQVTLSCSPISGHRSVSWYQQTPGQGLQFLFEYFSETQRNKGNFPGRFSGRQFSNSRSEMNVSTLELGDSALYLCASSFASGNNEQFFGPGTRLTVL.

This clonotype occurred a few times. CDR3: CSARFSYEQYF. The CDR3 DNA follows: TGCAGCGCTCGGTTCTCCTACGAGCAGTACTTC. This chain links TRBV29-1 with TRBJ2-7; D is unresolved. This CDR3 comprises 11 residues. In germline, CDR1 is SQVTM, CDR2 ANQGSEA. The V gene lost 7 bases and the J gene lost 0 bases, with 7 bases spanning the gap.

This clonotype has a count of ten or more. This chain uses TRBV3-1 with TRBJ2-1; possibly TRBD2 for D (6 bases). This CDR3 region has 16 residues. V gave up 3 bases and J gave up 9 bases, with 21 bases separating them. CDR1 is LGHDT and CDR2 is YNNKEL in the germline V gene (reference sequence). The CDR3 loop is CASSQGSGTVWGEQFF. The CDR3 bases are TGTGCCAGCAGCCAGGGATCCGGGACTGTCTGGGGTGAGCAGTTCTTC.

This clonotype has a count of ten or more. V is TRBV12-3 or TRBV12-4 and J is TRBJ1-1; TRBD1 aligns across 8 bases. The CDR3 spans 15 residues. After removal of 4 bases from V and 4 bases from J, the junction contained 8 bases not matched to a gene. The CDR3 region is CASSYRTGRGTEAFF. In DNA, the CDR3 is TGTGCCAGCAGTTACAGGACAGGGAGGGGCACTGAAGCTTTCTTT.

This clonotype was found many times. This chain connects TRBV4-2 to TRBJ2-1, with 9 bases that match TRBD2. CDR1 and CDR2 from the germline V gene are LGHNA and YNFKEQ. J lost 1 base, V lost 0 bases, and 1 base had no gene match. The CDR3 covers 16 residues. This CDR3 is CASSQEAGGSYNEQFF. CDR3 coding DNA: TGTGCCAGCAGCCAAGAAGCGGGGGGTTCCTACAATGAGCAGTTCTTC.

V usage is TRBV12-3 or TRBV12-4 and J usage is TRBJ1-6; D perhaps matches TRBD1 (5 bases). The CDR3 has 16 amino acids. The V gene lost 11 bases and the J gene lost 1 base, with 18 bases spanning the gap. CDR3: CASNGGGGSYNSPLHF. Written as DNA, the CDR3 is TGTGCCTCCAACGGGGGAGGAGGATCCTATAATTCACCCCTCCACTTT.

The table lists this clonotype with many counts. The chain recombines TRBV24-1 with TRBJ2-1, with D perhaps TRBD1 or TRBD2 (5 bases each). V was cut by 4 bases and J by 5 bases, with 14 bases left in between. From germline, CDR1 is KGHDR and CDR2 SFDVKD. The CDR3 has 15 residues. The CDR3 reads CATSDRDQNNNEQFF. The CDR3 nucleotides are TGTGCCACCAGTGACCGGGACCAGAACAACAATGAGCAGTTCTTC.

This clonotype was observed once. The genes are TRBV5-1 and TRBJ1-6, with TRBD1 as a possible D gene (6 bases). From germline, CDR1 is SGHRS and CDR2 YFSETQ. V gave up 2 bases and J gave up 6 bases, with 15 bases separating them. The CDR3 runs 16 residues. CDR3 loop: CASSLGQSSGNSPLHF. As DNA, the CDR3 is TGCGCCAGCAGCTTAGGACAGTCGTCGGGTAATTCACCCCTCCACTTT.

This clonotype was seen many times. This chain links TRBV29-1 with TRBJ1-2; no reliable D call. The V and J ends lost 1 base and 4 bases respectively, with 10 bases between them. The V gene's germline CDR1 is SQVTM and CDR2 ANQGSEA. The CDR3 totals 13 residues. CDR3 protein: CSVEANTLYGYTF. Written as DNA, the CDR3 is TGCAGCGTTGAAGCTAATACACTCTATGGCTACACCTTC.

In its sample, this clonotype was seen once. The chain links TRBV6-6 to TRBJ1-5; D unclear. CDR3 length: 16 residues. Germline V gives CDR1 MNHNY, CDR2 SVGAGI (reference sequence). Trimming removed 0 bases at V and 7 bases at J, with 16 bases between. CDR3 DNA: TGTGCCAGCAGTTACTCCGAAGGGTCCGGGAGGCAGCCCCAGCATTTT. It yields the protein CASSYSEGSGRQPQHF.

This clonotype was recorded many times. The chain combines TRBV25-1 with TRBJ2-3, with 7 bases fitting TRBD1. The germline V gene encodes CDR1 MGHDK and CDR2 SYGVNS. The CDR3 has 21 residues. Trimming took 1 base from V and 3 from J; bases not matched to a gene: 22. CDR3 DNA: TGTGCCAGCAGTGAATCCCCGGGACAGATCCCACGGAGAGAATCGACAGATACGCAGTATTTT. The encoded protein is CASSESPGQIPRRESTDTQYF. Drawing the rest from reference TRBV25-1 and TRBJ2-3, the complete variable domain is EADIYQTPRYLVIGTGKKITLECSQTMGHDKMYWYQQDPGMELHLIHYSYGVNSTEKGDLSSESTVSRIRTEHFPLTLESARPSHTSQYLCASSESPGQIPRRESTDTQYFGPGTRLTVL.

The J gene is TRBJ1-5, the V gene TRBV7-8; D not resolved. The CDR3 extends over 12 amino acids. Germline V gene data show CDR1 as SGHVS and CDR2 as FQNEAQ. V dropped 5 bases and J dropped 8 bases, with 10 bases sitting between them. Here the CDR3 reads CASSRLAEPQHF. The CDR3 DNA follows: TGTGCCAGCAGCCGTTTGGCCGAGCCCCAGCATTTT. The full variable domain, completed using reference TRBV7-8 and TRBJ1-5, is GAGVSQSPRYKVAKRGQDVALRCDPISGHVSLFWYQQALGQGPEFLTYFQNEAQLDKSGLPSDRFFAERPEGSVSTLKIQRTQQEDSAVYLCASSRLAEPQHFGDGTRLSIL.

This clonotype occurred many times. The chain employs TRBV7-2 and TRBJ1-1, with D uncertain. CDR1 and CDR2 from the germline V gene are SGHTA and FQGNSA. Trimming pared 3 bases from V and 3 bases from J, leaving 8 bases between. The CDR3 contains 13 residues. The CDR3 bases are TGTGCCAGCAGCTTCTTTAGGGACACTGAAGCTTTCTTT. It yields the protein CASSFFRDTEAFF.

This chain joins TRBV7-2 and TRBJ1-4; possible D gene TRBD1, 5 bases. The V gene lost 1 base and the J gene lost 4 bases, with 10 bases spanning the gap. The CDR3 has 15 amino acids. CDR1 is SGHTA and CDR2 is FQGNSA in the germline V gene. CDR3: CASSLVRGSNEKLFF. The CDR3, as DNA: TGTGCCAGCAGCTTAGTTCGGGGGAGTAATGAAAAACTGTTTTTT.

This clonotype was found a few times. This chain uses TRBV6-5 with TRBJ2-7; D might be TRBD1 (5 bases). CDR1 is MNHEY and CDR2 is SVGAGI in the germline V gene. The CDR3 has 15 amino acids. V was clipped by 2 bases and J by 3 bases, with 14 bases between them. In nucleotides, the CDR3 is TGTGCCAGCAGTTACGTCGGCACGGACATCTACGAGCAGTACTTC. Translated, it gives CASSYVGTDIYEQYF.